Following are 28 T cell receptor beta chains from one sample sequenced in a study of OX40 agonist ivuxolimab in advanced cancers. Clones were sequenced by immunoSEQ multiplex PCR, and TCRdb holds only the in-frame ones, with some missing. The sample yields roughly 30,000 clones, 88% seen once. The source was CD4+ or CD8+ T cells sorted from blood, collected in a trial of the OX40 agonist ivuxolimab. The receptor set was obtained from an adult with an advanced solid tumor such as melanoma, head and neck, liver or kidney cancer.

The chain links TRBV6-5 to TRBJ2-4; D may match TRBD1 or TRBD2 (5 bases each). The CDR3 has 14 amino acids. Germline-derived CDR1 and CDR2 are MNHEY and SVGAGI. V gave up 2 bases and J gave up 5 bases, with 10 bases separating them. The CDR3 sequence is CASSYGGVENIQYF. CDR3 DNA sequence: TGTGCCAGCAGTTACGGGGGAGTTGAAAACATTCAGTACTTC.

The chain employs TRBV7-8 and TRBJ2-7, with no clear D. CDR1 and CDR2 (germline): SGHVS, FQNEAQ. The CDR3 runs 12 residues. V was cut by 3 bases and J by 5 bases, with 8 bases left in between. The CDR3 DNA follows: TGTGCCAGCAGCTTTGTTAGAGACGAGCAGTACTTC. Its translation is CASSFVRDEQYF.

Concerning this clone: Other nucleotide sequences from this sample produce the same CDR3. The CDR3 sequence is CASSPYTGELFF. For the CDR3, the DNA is TGTGCCAGCAGCCCGTACACCGGGGAGCTGTTTTTT. The chain uses TRBV27 and TRBJ2-2; D unclear. The length of the CDR3 is 12 residues. CDR1 is MNHEY and CDR2 is SMNVEV in the germline V gene (reference sequence). V dropped 6 bases and J dropped 3 bases, with 5 bases sitting between them.

CDR3 sequence: CASSQEGLAGVGEQFF. CDR3 DNA: TGCGCCAGCAGCCAAGAAGGACTAGCGGGAGTAGGTGAGCAGTTCTTC. The chain recombines TRBV4-1 with TRBJ2-1, with TRBD2 matching over 13 bases. The CDR3 spans 16 residues. CDR1 and CDR2 (germline): MGHRA, YSYEKL. V trimming: 0 bases; J trimming: 9 bases; junction bases outside the gene matches: 5.

This chain uses TRBV14 with TRBJ2-3, with D possibly TRBD2 on 5 matching bases. V lost 1 base to trimming and J lost 1 base, with 12 bases between them. Looked up from germline, CDR1 is SGHDN and CDR2 is FVKESK. The CDR3 extends over 16 amino acids. The CDR3 nucleotides read TGTGCCAGCAGCCAAGTCGAGGGCTCGCGCACAGATACGCAGTATTTT. This encodes CASSQVEGSRTDTQYF.

The rearrangement links TRBV6-5 to TRBJ1-3; 8 bases line up with TRBD1. Trimming removed 7 bases from V and 0 bases from J; junction bases left unmatched: 5. CDR3 size: 15 residues. The germline CDR1 and CDR2 sequences are MNHEY and SVGAGI. This chain's CDR3 is CASTLGQGSGNTIYF. CDR3 in DNA: TGTGCCAGCACCCTTGGACAGGGCTCTGGAAACACCATATATTTT.

The chain joins TRBV4-3 to TRBJ1-5, with 9 bases lining up with TRBD1. Germline CDR1 is LGHNA and CDR2 is YSLEER. This CDR3 contains 15 residues. J was trimmed by 6 bases and V by 6 bases; bases with no gene match: 9. CDR3 nucleotides: TGCGCCAGCAGTCCCGACAGGGGGTCAGGTCAGCCCCAGCATTTT. Translating it yields CASSPDRGSGQPQHF.

This clone has only a few counts. This chain uses TRBV7-6 with TRBJ2-7; D may match TRBD1 or TRBD2 (5 bases each). From germline, CDR1 is SGHVS and CDR2 FNYEAQ. The CDR3 length is 14 residues. Trimming took off 4 bases at V and 5 bases at J, with 15 bases between the two ends. The CDR3 sequence is CASSSNTGAHEQYF. CDR3 coding DNA: TGTGCCAGCAGCTCCAACACCGGGGCTCACGAGCAGTACTTC.

This chain uses TRBV28 with TRBJ1-4; no firm D call. Per the germline V gene, CDR1 is MDHEN and CDR2 is SYDVKM. This CDR3 is 16 amino acids long. V lost 6 bases to trimming and J lost 3 bases, with 17 bases between them. CDR3 DNA: TGTGCCAGCAGCCTCGGCCCAGTCAGAGCTAATGAAAAACTGTTTTTT. This codes for CASSLGPVRANEKLFF.

This clone was seen a single time. V gene TRBV28 combines with J gene TRBJ2-5, with TRBD1 identical over 7 bases. V was clipped by 4 bases and J by 7 bases; unmatched bases: 15. CDR1 is MDHEN and CDR2 is SYDVKM in the germline V gene. The CDR3 length is 16 residues. Written as DNA, the CDR3 is TGTGCCAGCAGTTCGACAGGGTTGCTTTTTCTTGGGACCCAGTACTTC. The encoded protein is CASSSTGLLFLGTQYF.

Only a few counts were recorded for this clone. This chain's CDR3 is CACLGRGSRTDTQYF. The CDR3 bases are TGTGCCTGTCTCGGGAGGGGTTCTCGCACAGATACGCAGTATTTT. This chain uses TRBV30 with TRBJ2-3; 8 bases match TRBD2. J gave up 1 base and V 6 bases, and 9 bases lay outside the gene matches. Germline V gene data show CDR1 as GTSNPN and CDR2 as SVGIG (reference sequence). This CDR3 region has 15 residues.

The chain employs TRBV2 and TRBJ2-1, with D perhaps matching TRBD2 (6 bases). This CDR3 is built from 17 residues. Germline V gene lookup returns CDR1 SNHLY and CDR2 FYNNEI. V lost 7 bases, J lost 3 bases, and 22 bases lay in between. Written as DNA, the CDR3 is TGTGCCAGCATTGGGTTAAGGGCGGGACGTCACTACAATGAGCAGTTCTTC. Amino acids: CASIGLRAGRHYNEQFF.

The genes are TRBV9 and TRBJ2-5; TRBD2 aligns across 10 bases. TRBJ2-7 explains the end of the DNA better; the J call may be wrong. The CDR3 has 14 residues. The germline V gene encodes CDR1 SGDLS and CDR2 YYNGEE. The CDR3 DNA sequence: TGTGCCAGCAGCGTAGGTAGCGGGGGGTACGAGCAGTACTTC. Its protein is CASSVGSGGYEQYF.

The chain links TRBV18 to TRBJ1-1, with 9 bases lining up with TRBD1. The CDR3 runs to 13 residues. CDR1 and CDR2 from the germline V gene are KGHSH and LQKENI. The trim removed 6 bases at V and 7 bases at J, leaving 6 bases unmatched. The CDR3 sequence is CASSGTGRDEAFF. CDR3 in DNA: TGTGCCAGCTCCGGGACAGGGCGCGATGAAGCTTTCTTT.

This chain joins TRBV6-6 and TRBJ2-1; tentative D call: TRBD2 (6 bases). Germline lookup yields CDR1 MNHNY and CDR2 SVGAGI (reference sequence). V dropped 7 bases and J dropped 7 bases, with 11 bases sitting between them. This CDR3 region has 12 residues. CDR3 coding DNA: TGTGCCAGCACCGTTAGCGGAAATGAGCAGTTCTTC. Translating it yields CASTVSGNEQFF.

A remark on this clone: The same CDR3 also results from other DNA sequences found in this sample. The chain couples TRBV28 to TRBJ2-7; D unclear. Between the trimmed V and J ends, which lost 3 bases and 2 bases, there was a span of 8 bases. The CDR3 has 13 residues. Germline CDR1 and CDR2: MDHEN and SYDVKM. The CDR3 region has the DNA TGTGCCAGCAGTTTTTCCGCAGCCTACGAGCAGTACTTC. Translating gives CASSFSAAYEQYF.

The chain combines TRBV27 with TRBJ2-5; 11 nucleotides align to TRBD1. CDR1 and CDR2 (germline): MNHEY, SMNVEV (reference sequence). The length of the CDR3 is 15 residues. V lost 1 base and J lost 4; bases outside the gene matches: 2. CDR3 protein: CASSLWGTGGETQYF. CDR3 nucleotide sequence: TGTGCCAGCAGTTTATGGGGGACAGGGGGAGAGACCCAGTACTTC.

V and J are TRBV19 and TRBJ2-7, with TRBD1 identical over 7 bases. The CDR3 is 14 residues long. Germline V gives CDR1 LNHDA, CDR2 SQIVND (reference sequence). The junction had 4 bases not matched to a gene; V was cut back by 3 bases and J by 2 bases. CDR3 DNA: TGTGCCAGTAGTATTACCGGGACAGCCTACGAGCAGTACTTC. This encodes CASSITGTAYEQYF.

This clone was seen once. The chain has TRBV7-9 and TRBJ2-1; 7 positions match TRBD1. CDR3 length equals 15 residues. Germline trimming cut 4 bases from V and 8 bases from J; bases unmatched to any gene: 11. Germline assignment: CDR1 SEHNR and CDR2 FQNEAQ (reference sequence). CDR3 region: CASSSTGILLYEQFF. CDR3 bases: TGTGCCAGCAGCTCGACAGGGATCCTCCTGTATGAGCAGTTCTTC.

The chain joins TRBV7-9 to TRBJ2-6; possibly TRBD2 for D (6 bases). Germline loops: CDR1 SEHNR, CDR2 FQNEAQ (reference sequence). This CDR3 comprises 16 residues. Trimming removed 2 bases from V and 1 base from J, with 9 bases in between. This CDR3 reads CASSLPGGSGANVLTF. CDR3 in DNA: TGTGCCAGCAGCTTACCCGGGGGATCTGGGGCCAACGTCCTGACTTTC.

CDR3 residues: CASSTTHLGGRAPETQYF. The CDR3 DNA reads TGTGCCAGCAGCACGACCCACTTGGGCGGGAGGGCCCCTGAGACCCAGTACTTC. The chain employs TRBV21-1 and TRBJ2-5; no DNA check was done on the table's D call, TRBD2. TRBV21-1 is tagged as a pseudogene. The CDR3 length is 18 residues.

This rearrangement joins TRBV18 to TRBJ2-1; unclear D gene. Germline CDR1 reads KGHSH; CDR2 reads LQKENI. The CDR3 totals 16 residues. V was clipped by 1 base and J by 3 bases, with 13 bases between them. CDR3 DNA: TGTGCCAGCTCACCACGGGATGGGTCTGACTACAATGAGCAGTTCTTC. As protein: CASSPRDGSDYNEQFF.

The chain employs TRBV27 and TRBJ2-1; a possible D gene is TRBD1 (5 bases). Germline CDR1 reads MNHEY; CDR2 reads SMNVEV (reference sequence). V was trimmed by 3 bases and J by 8 bases, leaving 11 bases between them. The CDR3 has 13 residues. The CDR3 loop reads CASSLGLGDEQFF. In DNA form, the CDR3 reads TGTGCCAGCAGTTTGGGGCTAGGGGATGAGCAGTTCTTC.

The V gene is TRBV4-3, the J gene TRBJ1-5; D remains unclear. Germline V gene lookup returns CDR1 LGHNA and CDR2 YSLEER. This CDR3 contains 15 residues. Trimming stripped 0 bases from V and 9 bases from J, with 15 bases between. The CDR3: CASSQDYYGSRPQHF. The CDR3 coding sequence is TGCGCCAGCAGCCAAGATTATTACGGTAGTCGGCCCCAGCATTTT.

This clone was detected only once. V is TRBV7-8 and J is TRBJ2-1; 7 nucleotides line up with TRBD2. From germline, CDR1 is SGHVS and CDR2 FQNEAQ. With 0 bases clipped from V and 7 bases from J, the junction kept 3 bases outside the gene matches. The CDR3 runs 14 residues. CDR3 in amino acids: CASSLAGGWNEQFF. For the CDR3, the DNA is TGTGCCAGCAGCTTAGCGGGAGGGTGGAATGAGCAGTTCTTC.

The rearrangement links TRBV4-1 to TRBJ2-1; 8 nucleotides agree with TRBD1. The CDR3 length is 14 residues. Germline CDR1 reads MGHRA; CDR2 reads YSYEKL. V gave up 3 bases and J gave up 8 bases; unmatched junction bases: 6. CDR3: CASSHQRTGYEQFF. The CDR3 bases are TGCGCCAGCAGCCACCAGAGGACAGGGTATGAGCAGTTCTTC.

V gene TRBV27 combines with J gene TRBJ2-3, with TRBD2 matching 7 bases. This CDR3 region has 14 residues. The V gene end was trimmed by 4 bases and the J gene end by 8 bases; junction bases not matched to a gene: 9. Germline CDR1 MNHEY, CDR2 SMNVEV (reference sequence). The CDR3 bases are TGTGCCAGCAGTTCGGATCTGGGGGAGGGTACGCAGTATTTT. The encoded protein is CASSSDLGEGTQYF.

The chain carries TRBV6-1 and TRBJ2-1; 12 bases line up with TRBD2. CDR1 is MNHNS and CDR2 is SASEGT in the germline V gene. CDR3 length: 15 residues. V shed 3 bases and J 4 bases; nucleotides not matched to a gene: 1. The CDR3 spells CASSETSGSYNEQFF. CDR3 in DNA: TGTGCCAGCAGTGAGACTAGCGGGAGTTACAATGAGCAGTTCTTC.